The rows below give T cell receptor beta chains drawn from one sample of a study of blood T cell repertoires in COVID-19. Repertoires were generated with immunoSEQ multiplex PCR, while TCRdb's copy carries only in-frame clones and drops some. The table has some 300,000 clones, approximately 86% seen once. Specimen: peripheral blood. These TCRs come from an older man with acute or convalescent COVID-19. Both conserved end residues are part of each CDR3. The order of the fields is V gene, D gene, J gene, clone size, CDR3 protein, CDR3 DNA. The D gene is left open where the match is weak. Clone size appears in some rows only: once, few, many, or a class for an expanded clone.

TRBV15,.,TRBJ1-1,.,CATSSGGLGAAFF,TGTGCCACCAGCAGCGGGGGGCTTGGCGCAGCTTTCTTT
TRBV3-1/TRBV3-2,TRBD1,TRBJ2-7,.,CASSHSDRGHEQYF,TGTGCCAGCAGCCACTCCGACAGGGGTCACGAGCAGTACTTC
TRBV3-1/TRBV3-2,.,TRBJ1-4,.,CASSPTGSTNEKLFF,TGTGCCAGCAGCCCCACAGGCTCAACTAATGAAAAACTGTTTTTT
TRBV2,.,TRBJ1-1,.,CASSEARQGTEAFF,TGTGCCAGCAGTGAAGCGCGGCAGGGCACTGAAGCTTTCTTT
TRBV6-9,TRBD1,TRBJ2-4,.,CASIDRGAKNIQYF,TGTGCCAGCATCGACAGGGGCGCCAAAAACATTCAGTACTTC
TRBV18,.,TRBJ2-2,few,CASSPLPRDTGPGELFF,TGTGCCAGCTCACCCTTACCCCGGGACACAGGGCCCGGGGAGCTGTTTTTT
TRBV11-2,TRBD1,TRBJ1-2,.,CASSPYPPPTGAKGYTF,TGTGCCAGCAGCCCATACCCCCCCCCAACAGGGGCCAAGGGCTACACCTTC
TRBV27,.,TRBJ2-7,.,CASSYRDTNYEQYF,TGTGCCAGCAGTTATCGCGACACAAACTACGAGCAGTACTTC
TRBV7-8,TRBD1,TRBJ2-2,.,CASSLDGQGDTGELFF,TGTGCCAGCAGCTTAGACGGACAGGGGGACACCGGGGAGCTGTTTTTT
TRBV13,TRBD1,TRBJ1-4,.,CASSFRQGNEKLFF,TGTGCCAGCAGCTTCCGACAGGGTAATGAAAAACTGTTTTTT
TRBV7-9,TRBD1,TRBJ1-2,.,CASSLETGFGYGYTF,TGTGCCAGCAGCTTAGAGACAGGGTTTGGATATGGCTACACCTTC
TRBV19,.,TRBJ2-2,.,CASRRQGGTGELFF,TGTGCCAGTAGAAGACAGGGAGGTACCGGGGAGCTGTTTTTT
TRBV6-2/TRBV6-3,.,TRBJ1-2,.,CASSQQGYGYTF,TGTGCCAGCAGTCAACAGGGTTATGGCTACACCTTC
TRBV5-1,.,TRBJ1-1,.,CASSLEAGDTEAFF,TGCGCCAGCAGCTTGGAGGCAGGGGACACTGAAGCTTTCTTT
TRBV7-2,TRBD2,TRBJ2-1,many,CASSSPGTIVRGEQFF,TGTGCCAGCAGCTCACCGGGGACTATAGTACGCGGTGAGCAGTTCTTC
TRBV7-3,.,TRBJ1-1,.,CASSRGANTEAFF,TGTGCCAGCAGCCGGGGGGCGAACACTGAAGCTTTCTTT
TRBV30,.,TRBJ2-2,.,CAWERAGELFF,TGTGCCTGGGAGAGGGCCGGGGAGCTGTTTTTT
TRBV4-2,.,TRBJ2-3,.,CASSQDNWGRGYF,TGTGCCAGCAGCCAAGACAATTGGGGCCGTGGGTATTTT
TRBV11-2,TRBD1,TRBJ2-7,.,CASSSRLTGSYEQYF,TGTGCCAGCAGCTCGCGACTGACAGGGAGCTACGAGCAGTACTTC
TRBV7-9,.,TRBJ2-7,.,CASSRDTTYEQYF,TGTGCCAGCAGCCGAGACACGACCTACGAGCAGTACTTC
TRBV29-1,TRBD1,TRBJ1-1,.,CSVEGQGGAEAFF,TGCAGCGTGGAGGGACAGGGTGGTGCTGAAGCTTTCTTT
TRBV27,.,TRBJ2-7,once,CASSLRLGDKSYEQYF,TGTGCCAGCAGTTTAAGGCTCGGGGACAAATCCTACGAGCAGTACTTC
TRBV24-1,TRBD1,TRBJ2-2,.,CATSEWTGMTTGELFF,TGTGCCACCAGTGAATGGACAGGGATGACCACCGGGGAGCTGTTTTTT
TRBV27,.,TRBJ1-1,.,CASSFRGARTEAFF,TGTGCCAGCAGTTTCCGGGGGGCGCGCACTGAAGCTTTCTTT
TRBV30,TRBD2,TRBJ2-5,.,CAWSGFGTPNSGNGETQYF,TGTGCCTGGAGTGGGTTTGGCACACCGAATAGCGGGAATGGAGAGACCCAGTACTTC
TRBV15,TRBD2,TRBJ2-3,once,CATSRDGTSGTDTQYF,TGTGCCACCAGCAGAGATGGGACTAGCGGAACAGATACGCAGTATTTT
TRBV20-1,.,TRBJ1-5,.,CSASYSFYSNQPQHF,TGCAGTGCTAGTTACAGCTTCTATAGCAATCAGCCCCAGCATTTT
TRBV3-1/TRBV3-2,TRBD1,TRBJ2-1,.,CASSQAPRTGNNEQFF,TGTGCCAGCAGCCAAGCCCCGAGGACAGGAAACAATGAGCAGTTCTTC
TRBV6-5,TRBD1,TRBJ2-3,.,CASSYRDRATDTQYF,TGTGCCAGCAGTTACCGGGACAGGGCGACAGATACGCAGTATTTT
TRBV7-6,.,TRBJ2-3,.,CASSLGGRVTDTQYF,TGTGCCAGCAGCTTAGGTGGCAGGGTAACAGATACGCAGTATTTT
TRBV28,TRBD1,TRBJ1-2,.,CASQTGGYYGYTF,TGTGCCAGCCAGACAGGGGGCTACTATGGCTACACCTTC
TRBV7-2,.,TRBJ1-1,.,CASSFRASRRDTEAFF,TGTGCCAGCAGCTTCCGGGCTTCGAGGAGGGACACTGAAGCTTTCTTT
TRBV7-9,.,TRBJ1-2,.,CASSLDSLNYGYTF,TGTGCCAGCAGCTTAGACAGTCTTAACTATGGCTACACCTTC
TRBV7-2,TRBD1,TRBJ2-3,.,CASSRPRQGTDTQYF,TGTGCCAGCAGCCGCCCCAGACAGGGAACAGATACGCAGTATTTT
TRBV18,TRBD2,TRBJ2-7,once,CASSREGGSPYEQYF,TGTGCCAGCTCACGGGAGGGCGGGTCCCCCTACGAGCAGTACTTC
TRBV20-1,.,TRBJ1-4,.,CSASQNEKLFF,TGCAGTGCTAGCCAAAATGAAAAACTGTTTTTT
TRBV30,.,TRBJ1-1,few,CAWSVKMTGPMNTEAFF,TGTGCCTGGAGTGTTAAAATGACAGGACCTATGAACACTGAAGCTTTCTTT
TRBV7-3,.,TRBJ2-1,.,CASSPGGAAGEQFF,TGTGCCAGCAGCCCCGGTGGGGCAGCGGGTGAGCAGTTCTTC
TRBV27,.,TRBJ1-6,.,CASSRDSIHGNSPLHF,TGTGCCAGCAGCAGAGACAGTATTCATGGAAATTCACCCCTCCACTTT
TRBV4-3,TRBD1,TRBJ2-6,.,CASSQSGTGDSGANVLTF,TGCGCCAGCAGCCAGTCCGGGACAGGGGACTCTGGGGCCAACGTCCTGACTTTC
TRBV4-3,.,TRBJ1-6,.,CASSLTLTDSGSPLHF,TGCGCCAGCAGCCTAACCTTAACCGACAGTGGTTCACCCCTCCACTTT
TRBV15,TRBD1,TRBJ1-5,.,CATSRDTDREAQHF,TGTGCCACCAGCAGAGATACGGACAGGGAGGCCCAGCATTTT
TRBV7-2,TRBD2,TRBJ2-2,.,CASSLKALAGGIDTGELFF,TGTGCCAGCAGCTTAAAGGCACTAGCGGGAGGGATTGACACCGGGGAGCTGTTTTTT
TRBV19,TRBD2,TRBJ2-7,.,CASSMVASGSQEQYF,TGTGCCAGTAGTATGGTCGCTAGCGGGAGTCAGGAGCAGTACTTC
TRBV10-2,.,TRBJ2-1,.,CASSDRNRARDEQFF,TGCGCCAGCAGTGATCGGAACAGGGCTCGGGATGAGCAGTTCTTC
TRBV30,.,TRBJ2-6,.,CAWSPLAGSGANVLTF,TGTGCCTGGAGTCCCTTGGCGGGCTCTGGGGCCAACGTCCTGACTTTC
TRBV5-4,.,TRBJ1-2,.,CASSSDGFYGYTF,TGTGCCAGCAGCTCCGACGGGTTCTATGGCTACACCTTC
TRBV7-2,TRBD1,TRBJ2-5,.,CASSLLGQGQETQYF,TGTGCCAGCAGCCTATTGGGACAGGGCCAAGAGACCCAGTACTTC
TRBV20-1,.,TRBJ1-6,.,CSASPPTVFDSPLHF,TGCAGTGCCAGTCCCCCGACAGTATTCGATTCACCCCTCCACTTT
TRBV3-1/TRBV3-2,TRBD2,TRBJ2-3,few,CASSLGTSGTDTQYF,TGTGCCAGCAGCCTTGGGACTAGCGGAACAGATACGCAGTATTTT
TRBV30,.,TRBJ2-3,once,CAWSGVSTDTQYF,TGTGCCTGGTCCGGAGTAAGCACAGATACGCAGTATTTT
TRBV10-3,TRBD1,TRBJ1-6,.,CAISESDRGRNSPLHF,TGTGCCATCAGTGAGTCTGACAGGGGTCGGAATTCACCCCTCCACTTT
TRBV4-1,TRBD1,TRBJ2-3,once,CASGGGQENTDTQYF,TGCGCCAGCGGAGGAGGACAGGAGAACACAGATACGCAGTATTTT
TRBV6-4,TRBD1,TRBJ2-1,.,CASHSRGTGPYNEQFF,TGTGCCAGCCACTCACGCGGGACAGGGCCCTACAATGAGCAGTTCTTC
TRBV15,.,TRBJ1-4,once,CATRKTPTNEKLFF,TGTGCCACCAGGAAGACACCAACTAATGAAAAACTGTTTTTT